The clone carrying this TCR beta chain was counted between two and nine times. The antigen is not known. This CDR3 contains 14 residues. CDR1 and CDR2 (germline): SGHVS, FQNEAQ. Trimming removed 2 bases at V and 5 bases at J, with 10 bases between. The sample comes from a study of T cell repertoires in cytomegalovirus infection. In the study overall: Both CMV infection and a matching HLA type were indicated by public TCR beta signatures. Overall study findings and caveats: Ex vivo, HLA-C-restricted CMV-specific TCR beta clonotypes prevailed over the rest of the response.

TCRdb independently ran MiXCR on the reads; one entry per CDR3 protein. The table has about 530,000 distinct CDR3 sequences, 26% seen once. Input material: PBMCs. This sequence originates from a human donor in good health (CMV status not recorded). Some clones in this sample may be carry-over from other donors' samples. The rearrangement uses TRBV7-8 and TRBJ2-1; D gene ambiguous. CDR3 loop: CASSLRDRNNEQFF. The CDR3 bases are TGTGCCAGCAGCTTACGAGACCGAAACAATGAGCAGTTCTTC.